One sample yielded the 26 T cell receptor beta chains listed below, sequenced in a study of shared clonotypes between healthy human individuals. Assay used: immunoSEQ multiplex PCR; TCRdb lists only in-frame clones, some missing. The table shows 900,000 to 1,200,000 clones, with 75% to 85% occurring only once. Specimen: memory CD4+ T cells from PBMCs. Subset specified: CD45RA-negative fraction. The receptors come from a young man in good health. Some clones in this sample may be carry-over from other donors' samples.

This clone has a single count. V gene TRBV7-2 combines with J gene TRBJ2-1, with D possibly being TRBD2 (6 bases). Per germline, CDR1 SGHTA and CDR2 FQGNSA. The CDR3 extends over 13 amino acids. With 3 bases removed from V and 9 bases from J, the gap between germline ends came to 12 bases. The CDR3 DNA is TGTGCCAGCAGCTTTGGCCTAGCGCTTGAGCAGTTCTTC. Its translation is CASSFGLALEQFF.

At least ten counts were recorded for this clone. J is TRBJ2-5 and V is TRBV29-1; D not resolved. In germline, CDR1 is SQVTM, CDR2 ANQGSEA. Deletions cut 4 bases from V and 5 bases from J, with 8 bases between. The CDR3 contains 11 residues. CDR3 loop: CSVGYRETQYF. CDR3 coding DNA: TGCAGCGTTGGGTACCGGGAGACCCAGTACTTC.

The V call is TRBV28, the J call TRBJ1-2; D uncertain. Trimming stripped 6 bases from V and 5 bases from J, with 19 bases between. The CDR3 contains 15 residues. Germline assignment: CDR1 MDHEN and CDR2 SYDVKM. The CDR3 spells CASSLDHTAWYGYTF. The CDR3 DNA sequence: TGTGCCAGCAGCCTTGACCATACAGCTTGGTATGGCTACACCTTC.

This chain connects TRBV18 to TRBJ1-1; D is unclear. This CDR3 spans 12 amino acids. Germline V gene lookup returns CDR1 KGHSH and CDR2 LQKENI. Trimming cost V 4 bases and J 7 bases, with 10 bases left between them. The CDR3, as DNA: TGTGCCAGCTCACGCGAGGCAGGTGAAGCTTTCTTT. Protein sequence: CASSREAGEAFF. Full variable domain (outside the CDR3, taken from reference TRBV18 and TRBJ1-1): NAGVMQNPRHLVRRRGQEARLRCSPMKGHSHVYWYRQLPEEGLKFMVYLQKENIIDESGMPKERFSAEFPKEGPSILRIQQVVRGDSAAYFCASSREAGEAFFGQGTRLTVV.

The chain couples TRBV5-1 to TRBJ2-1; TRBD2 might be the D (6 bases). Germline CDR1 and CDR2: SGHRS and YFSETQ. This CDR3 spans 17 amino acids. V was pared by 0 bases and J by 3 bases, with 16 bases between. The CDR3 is CASSLAGGRRGYNEQFF. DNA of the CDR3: TGCGCCAGCAGCTTGGCCGGGGGAAGGCGGGGCTACAATGAGCAGTTCTTC.

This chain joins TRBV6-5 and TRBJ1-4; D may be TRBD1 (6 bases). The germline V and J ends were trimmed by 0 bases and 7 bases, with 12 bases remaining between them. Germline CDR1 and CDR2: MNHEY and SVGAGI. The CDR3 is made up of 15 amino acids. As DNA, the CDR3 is TGTGCCAGCAGTTACTCGTACAGGGAAGGTGAAAAACTGTTTTTT. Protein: CASSYSYREGEKLFF.

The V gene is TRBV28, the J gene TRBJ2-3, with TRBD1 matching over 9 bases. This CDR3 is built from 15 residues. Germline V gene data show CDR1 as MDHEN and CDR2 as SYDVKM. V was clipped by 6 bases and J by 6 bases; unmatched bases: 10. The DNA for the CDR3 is TGTGCCAGCAGCCCCGGGGGAGGGACAGGGGATACGCAGTATTTT. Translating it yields CASSPGGGTGDTQYF.

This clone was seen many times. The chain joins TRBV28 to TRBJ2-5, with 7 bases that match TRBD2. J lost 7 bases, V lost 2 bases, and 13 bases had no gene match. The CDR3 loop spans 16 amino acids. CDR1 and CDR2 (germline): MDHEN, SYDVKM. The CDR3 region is CASSLRSGAGRVTQYF. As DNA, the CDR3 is TGTGCCAGCAGTTTACGGTCTGGAGCGGGAAGGGTGACCCAGTACTTC.

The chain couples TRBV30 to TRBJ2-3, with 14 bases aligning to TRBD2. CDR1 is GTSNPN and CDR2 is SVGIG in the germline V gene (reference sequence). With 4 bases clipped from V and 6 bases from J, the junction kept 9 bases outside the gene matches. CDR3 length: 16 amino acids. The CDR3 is CAWNPGLAGVGDTQYF. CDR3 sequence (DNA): TGTGCCTGGAATCCGGGACTAGCGGGAGTAGGGGATACGCAGTATTTT. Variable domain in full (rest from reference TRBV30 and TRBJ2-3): SQTIHQWPATLVQPVGSPLSLECTVEGTSNPNLYWYRQAAGRGLQLLFYSVGIGQISSEVPQNLSASRPQDRQFILSSKKLLLSDSGFYLCAWNPGLAGVGDTQYFGPGTRLTVL.

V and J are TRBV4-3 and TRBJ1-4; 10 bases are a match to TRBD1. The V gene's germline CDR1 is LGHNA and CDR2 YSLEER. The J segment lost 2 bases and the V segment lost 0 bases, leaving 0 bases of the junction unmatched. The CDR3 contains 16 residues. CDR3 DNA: TGCGCCAGCAGCCAAGAGGGACAGGGGACTAATGAAAAACTGTTTTTT. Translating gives CASSQEGQGTNEKLFF.

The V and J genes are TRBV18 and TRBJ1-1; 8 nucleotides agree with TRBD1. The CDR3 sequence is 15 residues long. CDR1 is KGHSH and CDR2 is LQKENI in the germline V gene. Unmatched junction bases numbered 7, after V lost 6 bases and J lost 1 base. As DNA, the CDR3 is TGTGCCAGCTCTCGCTCGACAGGGGAGAACACTGAAGCTTTCTTT. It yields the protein CASSRSTGENTEAFF. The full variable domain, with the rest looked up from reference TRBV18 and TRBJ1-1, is NAGVMQNPRHLVRRRGQEARLRCSPMKGHSHVYWYRQLPEEGLKFMVYLQKENIIDESGMPKERFSAEFPKEGPSILRIQQVVRGDSAAYFCASSRSTGENTEAFFGQGTRLTVV.

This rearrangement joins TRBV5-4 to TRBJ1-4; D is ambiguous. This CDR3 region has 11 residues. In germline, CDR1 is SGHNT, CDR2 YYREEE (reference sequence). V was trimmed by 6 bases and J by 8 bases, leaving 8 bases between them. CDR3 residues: CASNWWEKLFF. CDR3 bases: TGTGCCAGCAACTGGTGGGAAAAACTGTTTTTT.

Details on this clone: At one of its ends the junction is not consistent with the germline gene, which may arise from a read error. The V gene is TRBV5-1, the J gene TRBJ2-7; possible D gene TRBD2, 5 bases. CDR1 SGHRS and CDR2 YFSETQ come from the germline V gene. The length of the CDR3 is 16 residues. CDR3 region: CASSLGGPFSSYKQYF. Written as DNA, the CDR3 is TGCGCCAGCAGCCTCGGAGGTCCTTTTTCCTCCTACAAGCAGTACTTC.

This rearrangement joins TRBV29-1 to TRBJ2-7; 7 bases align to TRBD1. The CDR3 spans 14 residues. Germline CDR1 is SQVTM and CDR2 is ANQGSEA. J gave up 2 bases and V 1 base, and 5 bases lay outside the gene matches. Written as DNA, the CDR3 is TGCAGCGTTGAAGTAGCCGGGACAGCCTACGAGCAGTACTTC. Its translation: CSVEVAGTAYEQYF.

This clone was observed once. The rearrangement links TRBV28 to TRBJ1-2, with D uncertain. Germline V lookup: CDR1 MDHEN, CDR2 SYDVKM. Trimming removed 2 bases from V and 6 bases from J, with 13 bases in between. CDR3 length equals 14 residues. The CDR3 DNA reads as TGTGCCAGCAGTTTAAGGGAGGTGCGAAATGGCTACACCTTC. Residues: CASSLREVRNGYTF.

The CDR3 reads CASGYNEQFF. The CDR3 nucleotides read TGTGCCAGCGGATACAATGAGCAGTTCTTC. The chain couples TRBV7-8 to TRBJ2-1; unclear D gene. V dropped 8 bases and J dropped 4 bases, with 3 bases sitting between them. CDR1 is SGHVS, CDR2 FQNEAQ, per germline. The CDR3 has 10 amino acids.

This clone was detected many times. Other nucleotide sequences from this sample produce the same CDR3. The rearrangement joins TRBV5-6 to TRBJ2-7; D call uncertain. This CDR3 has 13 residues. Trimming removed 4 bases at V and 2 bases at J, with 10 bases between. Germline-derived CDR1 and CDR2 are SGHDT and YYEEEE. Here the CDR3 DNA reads TGTGCCAGCAGCCCCGGTCCCACCTACGAGCAGTACTTC. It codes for CASSPGPTYEQYF.

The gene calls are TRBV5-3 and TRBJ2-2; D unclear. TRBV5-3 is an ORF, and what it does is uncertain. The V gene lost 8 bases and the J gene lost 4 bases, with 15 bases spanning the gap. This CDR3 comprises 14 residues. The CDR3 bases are TGTGCCAGGGTACTCCTGCCCTTCACCGGGGAGCTGTTTTTT. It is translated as CARVLLPFTGELFF.

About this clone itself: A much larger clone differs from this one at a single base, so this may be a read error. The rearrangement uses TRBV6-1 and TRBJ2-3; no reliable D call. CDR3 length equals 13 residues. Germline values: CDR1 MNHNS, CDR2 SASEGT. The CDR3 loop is CAGSEGFSDTQYF. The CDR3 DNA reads TGTGCCGGCAGTGAAGGGTTTTCAGATACGCAGTATTTT.

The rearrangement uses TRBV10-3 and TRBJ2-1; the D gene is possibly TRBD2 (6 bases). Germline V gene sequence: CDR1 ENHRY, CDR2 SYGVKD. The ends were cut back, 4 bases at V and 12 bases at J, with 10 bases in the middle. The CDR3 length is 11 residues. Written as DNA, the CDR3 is TGTGCCATCAGTGTGGGCGGGACGCAGTTCTTC. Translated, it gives CAISVGGTQFF.

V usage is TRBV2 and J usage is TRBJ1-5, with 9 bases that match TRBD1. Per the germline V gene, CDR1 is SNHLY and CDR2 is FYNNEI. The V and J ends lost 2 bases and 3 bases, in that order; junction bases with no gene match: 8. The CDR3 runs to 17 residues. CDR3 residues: CASSEWGQGSFNQPQHF. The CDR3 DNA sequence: TGTGCCAGCAGTGAATGGGGACAGGGCTCATTCAATCAGCCCCAGCATTTT.

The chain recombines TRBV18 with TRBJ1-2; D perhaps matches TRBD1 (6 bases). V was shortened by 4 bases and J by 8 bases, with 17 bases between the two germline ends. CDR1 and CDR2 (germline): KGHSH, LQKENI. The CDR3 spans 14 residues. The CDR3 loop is CASSLTDRIGGYTF. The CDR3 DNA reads TGTGCCAGCTCACTTACCGACAGGATTGGGGGCTACACCTTC.

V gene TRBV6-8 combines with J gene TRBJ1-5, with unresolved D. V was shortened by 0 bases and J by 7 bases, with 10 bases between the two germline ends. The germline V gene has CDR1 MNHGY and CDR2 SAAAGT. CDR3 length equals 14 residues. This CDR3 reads CASSYSESGQPQHF. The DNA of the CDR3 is TGTGCCAGCAGTTACTCTGAATCCGGGCAGCCCCAGCATTTT.

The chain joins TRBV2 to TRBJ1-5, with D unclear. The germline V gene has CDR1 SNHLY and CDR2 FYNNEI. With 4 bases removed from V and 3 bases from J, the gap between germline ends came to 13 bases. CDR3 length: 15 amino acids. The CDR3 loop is CASSAGSSANQPQHF. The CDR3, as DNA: TGTGCCAGCAGTGCCGGGTCAAGCGCCAATCAGCCCCAGCATTTT. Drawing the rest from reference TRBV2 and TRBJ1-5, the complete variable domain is EPEVTQTPSHQVTQMGQEVILRCVPISNHLYFYWYRQILGQKVEFLVSFYNNEISEKSEIFDDQFSVERPDGSNFTLKIRSTKLEDSAMYFCASSAGSSANQPQHFGDGTRLSIL.

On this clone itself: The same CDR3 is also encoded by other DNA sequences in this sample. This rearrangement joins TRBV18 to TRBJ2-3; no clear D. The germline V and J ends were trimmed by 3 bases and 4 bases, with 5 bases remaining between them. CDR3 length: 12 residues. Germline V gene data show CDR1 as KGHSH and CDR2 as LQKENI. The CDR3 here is CASSPRADTQYF. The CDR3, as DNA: TGTGCCAGCTCACCGAGAGCAGATACGCAGTATTTT.

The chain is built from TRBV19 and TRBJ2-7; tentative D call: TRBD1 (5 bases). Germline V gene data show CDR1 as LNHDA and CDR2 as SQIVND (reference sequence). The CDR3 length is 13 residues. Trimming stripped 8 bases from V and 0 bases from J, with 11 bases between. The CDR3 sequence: CASADGHSYEQYF. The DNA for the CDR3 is TGTGCCAGTGCGGACGGACACTCCTACGAGCAGTACTTC.